This is a list of T cell receptor beta chains from one sample in a study of radiotherapy plus CTLA-4 blockade in lung cancer. The method was immunoSEQ multiplex PCR; TCRdb's version includes in-frame clones alone and lacks a portion of them. The table shows tens of thousands of clones, with approximately 86% occurring only once. The sample here was peripheral blood, taken from a patient treated with radiotherapy plus ipilimumab. The receptor set was obtained from a human donor with non-small cell lung cancer that progressed on radiotherapy plus ipilimumab. The CDR3 runs from the conserved cysteine through the conserved F or W. The D gene is left open where the match is weak. Clone size appears in some rows only: once, few, many, or a class for an expanded clone.

j_gene,abundance,v_gene,d_gene,CDR3nt,CDR3aa
TRBJ1-2,-,TRBV7-8,TRBD1,TGTGCCAGCAGCTTAATCGAAACTCCGACAGGGCCGGAGAATGGCTACACCTTC,CASSLIETPTGPENGYTF
TRBJ2-7,-,TRBV6-1,TRBD1,TGTGCCAGCAGTGAAATAGGGGACAGAGTTTCCTACGAGCAGTACTTC,CASSEIGDRVSYEQYF
TRBJ2-7,few,TRBV19,TRBD2,TGTGCCAGTAGTAGCGGGAGAGGCTACGAGCAGTACTTC,CASSSGRGYEQYF
TRBJ2-2,-,TRBV5-1,TRBD1,TGCGCCAGCAGCTCCCGACAGGGTAACACCGGGGAGCTGTTTTTT,CASSSRQGNTGELFF
TRBJ2-3,-,TRBV27,TRBD2,TGTGCCAGCAGGGCCCGGCGGGAGGCAACTGCAGATACGCAGTATTTT,CASRARREATADTQYF
TRBJ1-5,-,TRBV27,-,TGTGCCAGCAGTTTCCGTAATCAGCCCCAGCATTTT,CASSFRNQPQHF
TRBJ2-7,-,TRBV20-1,-,TGCAGTGCTAGCGGGACGGACGAGCAGTACTTC,CSASGTDEQYF
TRBJ1-4,once,TRBV19,TRBD1,TGTGCCAGTAGTATAGGAGTGGGACAGGGAAGAGAAAAACTGTTTTTT,CASSIGVGQGREKLFF
TRBJ1-1,-,TRBV5-1,TRBD1,TGCGCCAGCAAGGACAGGGGGTTGACTGAAGCTTTCTTT,CASKDRGLTEAFF
TRBJ2-7,-,TRBV28,-,TGTGCCAGCAGCCCCCCGGGGGCCGCCTACGAGCAGTACTTC,CASSPPGAAYEQYF
TRBJ1-1,once,TRBV6-6,-,TGTGCCAGCAGTGACAGCGGGGGCACTGAAGCTTTCTTT,CASSDSGGTEAFF
TRBJ1-5,-,TRBV19,TRBD1,TGTGCCAGTCGGGGACAGGTCTATAGCAATCAGCCCCAGCATTTT,CASRGQVYSNQPQHF
TRBJ2-7,few,TRBV19,-,TGTGCCAGTAGTATGAGCCCCGGAGGCTACGAGCAGTACTTC,CASSMSPGGYEQYF
TRBJ2-2,-,TRBV14,-,TGTGCCAGCAGCCCCCGGGCAGGGTTTTACGGTACCGGGGAGCTGTTTTTT,CASSPRAGFYGTGELFF
TRBJ1-4,-,TRBV10-3,TRBD1,TGTGCCATCAGTGAGGGGACAGGGGGGAATGAAAAACTGTTTTTT,CAISEGTGGNEKLFF
TRBJ1-4,-,TRBV18,-,TGTGCCAGCTCACCGGGCGGACAGAGAGAAAAACTGTTTTTT,CASSPGGQREKLFF
TRBJ1-3,-,TRBV7-6,-,TGTGCCAGCAGCCCCTTGGGCATCTCTGGAAACACCATATATTTT,CASSPLGISGNTIYF
TRBJ1-1,-,TRBV7-9,-,TGTGCCAGCAGCTCCGTGTGGCTCGAGAACACTGAAGCTTTCTTT,CASSSVWLENTEAFF
TRBJ1-2,-,TRBV4-3,-,TGCGCCAGCAGCCAAGACCGGACGAATGGCTACACCTTC,CASSQDRTNGYTF